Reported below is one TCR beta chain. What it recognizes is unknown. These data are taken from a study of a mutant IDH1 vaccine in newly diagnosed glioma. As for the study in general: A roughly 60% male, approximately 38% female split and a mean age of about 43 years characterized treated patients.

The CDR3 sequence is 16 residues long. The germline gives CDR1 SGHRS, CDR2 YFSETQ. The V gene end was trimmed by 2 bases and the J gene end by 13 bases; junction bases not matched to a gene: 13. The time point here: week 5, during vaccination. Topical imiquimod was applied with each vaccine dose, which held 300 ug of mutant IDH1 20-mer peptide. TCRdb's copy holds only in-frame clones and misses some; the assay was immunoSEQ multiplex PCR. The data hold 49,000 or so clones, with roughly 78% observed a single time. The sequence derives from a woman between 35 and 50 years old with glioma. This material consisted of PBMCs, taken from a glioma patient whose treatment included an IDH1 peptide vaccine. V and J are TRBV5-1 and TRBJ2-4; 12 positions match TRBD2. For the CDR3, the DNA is TGCGCCAGCAGCTTCTCCGGGACTAGCGGGCTCGTCCTCCAGTACTTC. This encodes CASSFSGTSGLVLQYF.